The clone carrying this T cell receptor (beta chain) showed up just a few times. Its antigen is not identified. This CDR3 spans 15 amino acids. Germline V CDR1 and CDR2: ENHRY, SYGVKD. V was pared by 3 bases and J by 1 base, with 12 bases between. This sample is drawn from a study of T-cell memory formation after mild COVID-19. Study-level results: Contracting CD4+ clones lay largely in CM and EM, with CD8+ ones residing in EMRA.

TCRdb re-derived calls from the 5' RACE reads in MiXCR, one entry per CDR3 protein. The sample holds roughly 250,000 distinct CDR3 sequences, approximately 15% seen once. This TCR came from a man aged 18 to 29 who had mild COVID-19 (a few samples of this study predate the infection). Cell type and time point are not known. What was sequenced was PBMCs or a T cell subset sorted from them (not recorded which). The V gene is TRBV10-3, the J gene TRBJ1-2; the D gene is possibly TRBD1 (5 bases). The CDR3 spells CAISEGRGSNYGYTF. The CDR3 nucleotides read TGTGCCATCAGTGAAGGGCGGGGGAGTAACTATGGCTACACCTTC.